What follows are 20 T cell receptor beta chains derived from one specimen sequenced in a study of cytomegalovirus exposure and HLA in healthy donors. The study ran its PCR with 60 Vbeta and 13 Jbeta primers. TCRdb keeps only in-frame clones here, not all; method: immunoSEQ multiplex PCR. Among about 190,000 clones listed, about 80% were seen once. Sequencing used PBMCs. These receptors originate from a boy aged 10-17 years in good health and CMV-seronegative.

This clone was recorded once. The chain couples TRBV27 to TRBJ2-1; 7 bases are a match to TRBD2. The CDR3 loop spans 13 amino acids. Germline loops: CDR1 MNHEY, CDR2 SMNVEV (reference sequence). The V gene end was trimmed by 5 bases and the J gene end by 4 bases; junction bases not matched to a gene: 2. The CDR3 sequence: CASSGTIYNEQFF. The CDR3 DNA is TGTGCCAGCAGTGGGACTATTTACAATGAGCAGTTCTTC.

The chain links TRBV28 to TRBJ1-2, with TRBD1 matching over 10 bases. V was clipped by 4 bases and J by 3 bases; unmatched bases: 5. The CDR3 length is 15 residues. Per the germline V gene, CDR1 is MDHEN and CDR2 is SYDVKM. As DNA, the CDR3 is TGTGCCAGCAGTTCCTCGGGGACAGGGGACTATGGCTACACCTTC. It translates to CASSSSGTGDYGYTF.

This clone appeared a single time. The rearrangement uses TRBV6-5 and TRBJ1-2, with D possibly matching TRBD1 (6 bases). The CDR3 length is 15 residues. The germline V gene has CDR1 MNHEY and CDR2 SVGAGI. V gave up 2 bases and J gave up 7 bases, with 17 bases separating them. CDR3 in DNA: TGTGCCAGCAGTTACAGGCGGGGGCAAGGCGGTGGCTACACCTTC. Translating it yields CASSYRRGQGGGYTF.

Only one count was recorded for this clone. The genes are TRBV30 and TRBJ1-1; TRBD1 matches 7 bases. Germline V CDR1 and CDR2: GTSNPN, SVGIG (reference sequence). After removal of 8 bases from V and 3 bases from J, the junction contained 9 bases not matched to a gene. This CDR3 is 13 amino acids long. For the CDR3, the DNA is TGTGCCCGACGGACAGGAAGAGACACTGAAGCTTTCTTT. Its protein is CARRTGRDTEAFF.

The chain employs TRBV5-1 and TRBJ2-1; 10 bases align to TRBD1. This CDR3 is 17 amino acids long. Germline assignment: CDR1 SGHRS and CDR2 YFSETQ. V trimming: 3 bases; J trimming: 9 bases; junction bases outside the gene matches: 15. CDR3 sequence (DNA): TGCGCCAGCAGCTCCCGGTACCCGGGACAGGGGACGATTGAGCAGTTCTTC. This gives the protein CASSSRYPGQGTIEQFF.

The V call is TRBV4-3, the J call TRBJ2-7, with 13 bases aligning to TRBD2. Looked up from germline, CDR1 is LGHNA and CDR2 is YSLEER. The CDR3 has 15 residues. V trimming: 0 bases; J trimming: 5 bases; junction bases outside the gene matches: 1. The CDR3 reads CASSQDGTSGNEQYF. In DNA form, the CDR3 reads TGCGCCAGCAGCCAAGATGGGACTAGCGGGAACGAGCAGTACTTC.

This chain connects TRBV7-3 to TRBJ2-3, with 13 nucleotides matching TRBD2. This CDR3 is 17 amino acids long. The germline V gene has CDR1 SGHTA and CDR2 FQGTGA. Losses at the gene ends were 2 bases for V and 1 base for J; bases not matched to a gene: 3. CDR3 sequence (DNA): TGTGCCAGCAGCTTACGTGGACTAGCGGGAGGCACAGATACGCAGTATTTT. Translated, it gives CASSLRGLAGGTDTQYF.

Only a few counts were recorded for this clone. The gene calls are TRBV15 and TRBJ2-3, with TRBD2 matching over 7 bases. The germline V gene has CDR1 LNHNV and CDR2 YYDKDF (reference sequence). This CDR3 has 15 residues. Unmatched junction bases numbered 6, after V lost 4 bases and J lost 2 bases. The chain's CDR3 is CATSIGLADTDTQYF. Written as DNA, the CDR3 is TGTGCCACCAGCATCGGTCTAGCGGACACAGATACGCAGTATTTT.

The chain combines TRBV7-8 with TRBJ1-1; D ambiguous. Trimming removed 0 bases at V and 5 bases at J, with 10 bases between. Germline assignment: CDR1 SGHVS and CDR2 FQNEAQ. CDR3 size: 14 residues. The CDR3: CASSLASTETEAFF. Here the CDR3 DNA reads TGTGCCAGCAGCTTAGCGTCAACAGAAACTGAAGCTTTCTTT.

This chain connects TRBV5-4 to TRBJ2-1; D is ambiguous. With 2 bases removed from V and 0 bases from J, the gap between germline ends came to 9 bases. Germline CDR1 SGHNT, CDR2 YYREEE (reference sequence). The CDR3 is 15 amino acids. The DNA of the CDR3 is TGTGCCAGCAGCTTTCGCAGAAGCTCCTACAATGAGCAGTTCTTC. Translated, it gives CASSFRRSSYNEQFF. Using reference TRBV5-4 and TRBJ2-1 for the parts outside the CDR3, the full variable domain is ETGVTQSPTHLIKTRGQQVTLRCSSQSGHNTVSWYQQALGQGPQFIFQYYREEENGRGNFPPRFSGLQFPNYSSELNVNALELDDSALYLCASSFRRSSYNEQFFGPGTRLTVL.

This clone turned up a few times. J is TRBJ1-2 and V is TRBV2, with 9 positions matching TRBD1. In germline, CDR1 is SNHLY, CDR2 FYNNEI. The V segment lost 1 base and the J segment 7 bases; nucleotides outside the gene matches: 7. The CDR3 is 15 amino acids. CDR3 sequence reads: CASSEVIGQGLGYTF. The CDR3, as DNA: TGTGCCAGCAGTGAAGTCATCGGACAGGGGCTTGGCTACACCTTC.

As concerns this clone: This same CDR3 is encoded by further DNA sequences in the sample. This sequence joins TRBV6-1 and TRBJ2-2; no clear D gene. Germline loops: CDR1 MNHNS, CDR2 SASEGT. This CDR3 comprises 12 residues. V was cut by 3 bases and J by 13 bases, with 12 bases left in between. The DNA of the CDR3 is TGTGCCAGCAGTGATGGGCAGGCTGGGCTGTTTTTT. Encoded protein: CASSDGQAGLFF.

The CDR3 sequence is CASSVVTSGLGTQYF. The CDR3 region has the DNA TGTGCCAGCAGCGTAGTAACTAGCGGTCTAGGTACGCAGTATTTT. This chain links TRBV9 with TRBJ2-3; 8 positions match TRBD2. V lost 0 bases and J lost 8; bases outside the gene matches: 8. Germline lookup yields CDR1 SGDLS and CDR2 YYNGEE. This CDR3 is 15 amino acids long. Full variable domain (missing parts from reference TRBV9 and TRBJ2-3): DSGVTQTPKHLITATGQRVTLRCSPRSGDLSVYWYQQSLDQGLQFLIQYYNGEERAKGNILERFSAQQFPDLHSELNLSSLELGDSALYFCASSVVTSGLGTQYFGPGTRLTVL.

CDR3 sequence reads: CASSQLTGNEQFF. CDR3 DNA sequence: TGCGCCAGCAGCCAACTGACCGGGAATGAGCAGTTCTTC. The gene calls are TRBV4-1 and TRBJ2-1; D gene ambiguous. CDR3 size: 13 residues. Trimming took 2 bases from V and 7 from J, leaving 9 bases between them. Germline-derived CDR1 and CDR2 are MGHRA and YSYEKL.

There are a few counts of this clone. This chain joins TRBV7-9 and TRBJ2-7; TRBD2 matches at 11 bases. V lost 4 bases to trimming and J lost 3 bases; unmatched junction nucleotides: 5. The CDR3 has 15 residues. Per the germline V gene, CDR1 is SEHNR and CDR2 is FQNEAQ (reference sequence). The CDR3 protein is CASSSPGTSGYEQYF. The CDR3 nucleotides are TGTGCCAGCAGCTCTCCCGGGACTAGCGGCTACGAGCAGTACTTC. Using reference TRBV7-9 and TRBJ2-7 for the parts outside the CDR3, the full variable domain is DTGVSQNPRHKITKRGQNVTFRCDPISEHNRLYWYRQTLGQGPEFLTYFQNEAQLEKSRLLSDRFSAERPKGSFSTLEIQRTEQGDSAMYLCASSSPGTSGYEQYFGPGTRLTVT.

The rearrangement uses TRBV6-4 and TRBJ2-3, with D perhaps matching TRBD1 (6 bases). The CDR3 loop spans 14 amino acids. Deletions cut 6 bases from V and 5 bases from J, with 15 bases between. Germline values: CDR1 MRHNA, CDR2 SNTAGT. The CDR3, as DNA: TGTGCCAGCAGCCCGCTGCGAGGGGGAGATACGCAGTATTTT. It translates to CASSPLRGGDTQYF.

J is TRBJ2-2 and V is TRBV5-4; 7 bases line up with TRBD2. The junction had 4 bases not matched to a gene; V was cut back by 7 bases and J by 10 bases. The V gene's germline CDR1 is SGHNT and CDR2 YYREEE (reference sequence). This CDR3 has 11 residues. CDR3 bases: TGTGCCAGCGGGAGGGCCGAGGAGCTGTTTTTT. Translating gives CASGRAEELFF.

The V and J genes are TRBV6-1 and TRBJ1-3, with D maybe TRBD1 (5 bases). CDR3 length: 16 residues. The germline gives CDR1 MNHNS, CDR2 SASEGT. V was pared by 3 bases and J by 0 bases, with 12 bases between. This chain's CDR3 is CASSDYGGVSGNTIYF. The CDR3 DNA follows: TGTGCCAGCAGTGACTACGGAGGGGTCTCTGGAAACACCATATATTTT.

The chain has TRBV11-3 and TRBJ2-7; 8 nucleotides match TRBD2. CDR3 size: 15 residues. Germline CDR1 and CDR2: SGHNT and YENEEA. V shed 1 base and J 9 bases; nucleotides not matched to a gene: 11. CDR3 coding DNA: TGTGCCAGCAGCTTAGGGCCCACGAGCGGGAGAACGCAGTACTTC. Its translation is CASSLGPTSGRTQYF.

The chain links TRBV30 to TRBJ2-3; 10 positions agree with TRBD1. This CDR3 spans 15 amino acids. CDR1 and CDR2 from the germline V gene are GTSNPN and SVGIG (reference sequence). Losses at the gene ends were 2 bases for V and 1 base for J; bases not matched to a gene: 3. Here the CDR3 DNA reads TGTGCCTGGAGTCAAGGGACAGGGGGCACAGATACGCAGTATTTT. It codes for CAWSQGTGGTDTQYF.